This T cell receptor (beta chain) was recovered during a study of long-term antiretroviral therapy in people with HIV. Study-wide points: Diversity went up after ART and still fell short of transplant donor controls.

In regard to this clone: Its matching antigen is unknown.

This CDR3 is built from 14 residues. The ends lost 1 base at V and 5 bases at J; junction bases unmatched: 6. Germline CDR1 and CDR2: SGDLS and YYNGEE. Samples were assayed with immunoSEQ v3.0 at survey level. Profiling relied on immunoSEQ multiplex PCR, and the TCRdb table lists in-frame clones only, not all of them. The sample contains under 30,000 clones, about four fifths of which appear only once. The sequence was collected from a woman in her late teens or twenties with HIV. This chain connects TRBV9 to TRBJ2-7, with 7 bases fitting TRBD2. Sequenced here: unsorted PBMCs, sampled at the start of antiretroviral therapy, before treatment. The CDR3 reads CASSVSGKEDEQYF. In DNA, the CDR3 is TGTGCCAGCAGCGTAAGCGGGAAGGAAGACGAGCAGTACTTC.